This TCR beta chain was sequenced for a study of OX40 agonist ivuxolimab in advanced cancers. Regarding the complete study: Ivuxolimab was an agonistic, fully human IgG2 monoclonal antibody directed against OX40 (CD134), a costimulatory receptor. Prior anti-PD-1, anti-PD-L1 or anti-CTLA-4 therapy was permitted, and approximately 40% of dose-escalation patients had received checkpoint inhibitors. The paper reports the monotherapy dose-escalation portion (N of about 56 patients) of the phase I ivuxolimab trial. The purpose of peripheral TCRbeta sequencing was to test whether ivuxolimab changed TCR sequence diversity and led to clonal T-cell expansion. Intravenous ivuxolimab was administered to patients every 2 weeks at six dose levels: 0.01, 0.1, 0.3, 1.5, 3 and 10 mg/kg. Of the approximately 53 patients in dose escalation, some 19 had hepatocellular carcinoma, about 15 had melanoma, 9 had renal cell carcinoma and 9 had head and neck cancer. A male proportion of roughly 80% and a mean age of approximately 60 years, ranging from 23 to 79, were recorded for the dose-escalation cohort. Partial responses occurred in three dose-escalation patients: two with cutaneous melanoma and one with hepatocellular carcinoma. What the authors observed across the whole study: Low levels of normalized T-cell clonal expansion were also seen in some nonresponding patients. In the 0.1-3.0 mg/kg groups, partial responders were among the patients with the lowest normalized peripheral clonal expansion, particularly in CD8+ T cells. The antigen specificity of the clonally expanded peripheral T cells was not determined. At doses from 0.1 to 3.0 mg/kg, clonal expansion was seen in both CD4+ and CD8+ blood T cells between baseline and week 6. After ivuxolimab, expanded clones were on average more numerous among CD8+ T cells than among CD4+ T cells.

For CDR1 and CDR2, the germline V gene (reference sequence) lists SEHNR and FQNEAQ. The CDR3 has 16 amino acids, counting the end cysteine and phenylalanine. The sequence is cut down to CDR3 DNA, 48 bases in frame from base 1. V has 5 bases trimmed and J has 10 bases trimmed; junction bases matching no gene number 9. Patients with autoimmune disease history or receiving systemic immunosuppression were excluded from the trial. In every dose cohort, peripheral blood was drawn for TCR sequencing at baseline, cycle 4 day 1, and cycle 7 day 1. Samples came from an open-label, multicenter, first-in-human phase I dose-escalation trial of ivuxolimab. The trial enrolled adults with locally advanced or metastatic head and neck squamous cell, hepatocellular, melanoma or renal cell carcinoma. CD4+ and CD8+ T cells were sorted separately from peripheral blood before TCR sequencing. Of note for this clone: What this receptor recognizes is not known. Base-call qualities are not available, and no considerably larger clone is one nucleotide away.

Genomic DNA was isolated from the sorted cells so that the TCRbeta CDR3 region could be sequenced. The immunoSEQ Assay was used for sequencing of TCRbeta CDR3 regions. As stored in TCRdb, this immuneACCESS dataset retains in-frame rearrangements with V and J assigned. A fraction of the clones does not appear; measured against another copy, unresolved V genes explain less than half of the discrepancy, and the remainder lacks a known reason. The sample includes 70,000 or so clones, with 85% observed a single time. The ten largest clones add up to 4% of the sample. The receptor comes from an adult with an advanced solid tumor such as melanoma, head and neck, liver or kidney cancer. The chain was built from TRBV7-9 and TRBJ2-2; 14 nucleotides in the junction match TRBD2. Sequences were derived from CD4+ or CD8+ T cells sorted from blood, sampled in a trial of the OX40 agonist ivuxolimab. Here is the DNA: TGTGCCAGCAGCCCTCCGGGACTAGCGGGAGTGATGGAGCTGTTTTTT. This yields the protein CASSPPGLAGVMELFF.